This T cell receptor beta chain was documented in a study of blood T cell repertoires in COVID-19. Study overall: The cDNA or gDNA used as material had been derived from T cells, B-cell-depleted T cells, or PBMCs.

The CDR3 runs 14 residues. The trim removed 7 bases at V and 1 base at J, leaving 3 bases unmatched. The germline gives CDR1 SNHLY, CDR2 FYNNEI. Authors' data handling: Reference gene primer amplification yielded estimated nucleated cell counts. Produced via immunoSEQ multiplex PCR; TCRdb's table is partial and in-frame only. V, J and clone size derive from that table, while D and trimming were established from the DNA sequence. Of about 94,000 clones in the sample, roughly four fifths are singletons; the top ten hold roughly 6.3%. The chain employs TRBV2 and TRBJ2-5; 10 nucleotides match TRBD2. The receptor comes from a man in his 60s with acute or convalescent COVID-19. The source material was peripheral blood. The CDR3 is CASKLAGFQETQYF. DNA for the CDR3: TGTGCCAGCAAACTAGCGGGATTCCAAGAGACCCAGTACTTC. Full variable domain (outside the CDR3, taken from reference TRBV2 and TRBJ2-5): EPEVTQTPSHQVTQMGQEVILRCVPISNHLYFYWYRQILGQKVEFLVSFYNNEISEKSEIFDDQFSVERPDGSNFTLKIRSTKLEDSAMYFCASKLAGFQETQYFGPGTRLLVL.